The entry below gives a single TCR beta chain sequence along with its context. The data derive from a study of blood T cell repertoires in COVID-19. Across the whole study: Some COVID-19 samples were acute and others convalescent; all came from the United States, Italy and Spain. Nucleic acid was either cDNA or gDNA, and it came from T cells, B-cell-depleted T cells, or PBMCs.

CDR3 length: 14 amino acids. Germline CDR1 reads GTSNPN; CDR2 reads SVGIG (reference sequence). How the authors handled the data: Quantification of nucleated cells was approximated via reference gene primer amplification. Repertoires were generated with immunoSEQ multiplex PCR, while TCRdb's copy carries only in-frame clones and drops some. D and trimming were read from the DNA, whereas the V and J calls and clone size are those reported in that table. This table has tens of thousands of clones, approximately 83% appearing once. The source of this sequence is a woman aged 60-75 years with acute or convalescent COVID-19. The sample was peripheral blood. The chain recombines TRBV30 with TRBJ2-2; D may be TRBD1 (6 bases). CDR3 loop: CALRGQHNTGELFF. CDR3 bases: TGTGCACTTCGGGGACAACACAACACCGGGGAGCTGTTTTTT. The full variable domain, in which reference TRBV30 and TRBJ2-2 provide the parts outside the CDR3, is SQTIHQWPATLVQPVGSPLSLECTVEGTSNPNLYWYRQAAGRGLQLLFYSVGIGQISSEVPQNLSASRPQDRQFILSSKKLLLSDSGFYLCALRGQHNTGELFFGEGSRLTVL.